The 7 T cell receptor beta chains reported below all come from one sample, sequenced in a study of PD-L1 blockade in urothelial cancer. Assay used: immunoSEQ multiplex PCR; TCRdb lists only in-frame clones, some missing. This table holds tens of thousands of clones, 90% found once. The time point denotes: pretreatment peripheral blood. Sequencing was performed on PBMCs, taken around atezolizumab (anti-PD-L1) treatment. These receptors originate from a man in his 60s with urothelial cancer.

The chain links TRBV7-2 to TRBJ2-1; the D gene is possibly TRBD2 (6 bases). The V gene lost 8 bases and the J gene lost 9 bases, with 17 bases spanning the gap. CDR3 size: 13 residues. Germline CDR1 SGHTA, CDR2 FQGNSA. Here the CDR3 DNA reads TGTGCCAGCCGGCGGGGACCCACGATTGAGCAGTTCTTC. Its protein product is CASRRGPTIEQFF.

This chain uses TRBV7-2 with TRBJ2-7; 7 nucleotides align to TRBD1. Trimming took 6 bases from V and 2 from J; bases not matched to a gene: 7. Germline CDR1 and CDR2: SGHTA and FQGNSA. The CDR3 is made up of 14 amino acids. In DNA, the CDR3 is TGTGCCAGCAGGACTTCCGGGACAGCCTACGAGCAGTACTTC. Translation: CASRTSGTAYEQYF. The full variable domain, completed using reference TRBV7-2 and TRBJ2-7, is GAGVSQSPSNKVTEKGKDVELRCDPISGHTALYWYRQSLGQGLEFLIYFQGNSAPDKSGLPSDRFSAERTGGSVSTLTIQRTQQEDSAVYLCASRTSGTAYEQYFGPGTRLTVT.

The J gene is TRBJ1-2, the V gene TRBV7-2, with D perhaps TRBD1 (6 bases). Trimming stripped 5 bases from V and 0 bases from J, with 13 bases between. Germline-derived CDR1 and CDR2 are SGHTA and FQGNSA. The CDR3 length is 15 residues. The CDR3 here is CASSPGQTPNYGYTF. In DNA, the CDR3 is TGTGCCAGCAGCCCCGGACAGACCCCTAACTATGGCTACACCTTC.

This chain connects TRBV10-3 to TRBJ2-5; 7 nucleotides align to TRBD2. This CDR3 is built from 15 residues. The germline CDR1 and CDR2 sequences are ENHRY and SYGVKD. Trimming at V came to 4 bases and at J to 2 bases, leaving 7 bases not matched to a gene. In DNA form, the CDR3 reads TGTGCCATCAGTGCTTATGACGGGGGGCAAGAGACCCAGTACTTC. Amino acid sequence: CAISAYDGGQETQYF.

This chain connects TRBV7-9 to TRBJ2-3, with 11 bases fitting TRBD2. Looked up from germline, CDR1 is SEHNR and CDR2 is FQNEAQ (reference sequence). J was trimmed by 3 bases and V by 2 bases; bases with no gene match: 4. The CDR3 sequence is 16 residues long. The CDR3 DNA reads as TGTGCCAGCAGCTTATTTCTAGCGGGAGGTACAGATACGCAGTATTTT. Its translation is CASSLFLAGGTDTQYF.

The chain uses TRBV5-1 and TRBJ2-5; D may be TRBD1 (5 bases). CDR1 and CDR2 from the germline V gene are SGHRS and YFSETQ. Trimming stripped 3 bases from V and 4 bases from J, with 13 bases between. CDR3 size: 14 residues. The CDR3 spells CASSSTRTSETQYF. The CDR3 DNA sequence: TGCGCCAGCAGCTCAACCCGGACATCAGAGACCCAGTACTTC.

The rearrangement links TRBV6-5 to TRBJ2-7, with D possibly being TRBD1 (6 bases). The CDR3 has 15 residues. V was clipped by 6 bases and J by 1 base, with 16 bases between them. Germline-derived CDR1 and CDR2 are MNHEY and SVGAGI. The CDR3 DNA follows: TGTGCCAGCAGCAGGGGTCTGCATGGATCCTACGAGCAGTACTTC. Translation: CASSRGLHGSYEQYF.